This T cell receptor (beta chain) was documented in a study of T cell clones after liver transplantation. Study-wide background: At least one year of complete immunosuppression withdrawal without enzymes over twice normal defined tolerance.

Deletions cut 1 base from V and 11 bases from J, with 11 bases between. The CDR3 is 12 amino acids. CDR1 and CDR2 (germline): MDHEN, SYDVKM. Comment on this clone: Its antigen is currently unknown.

Here immunoSEQ multiplex PCR was the method, and the copy in TCRdb shows in-frame clones only, minus some. The sample holds about 78,000 clones, approximately 80% seen once. Notes on the study in general: Rather than being deleted, graft donor-reactive T cells may have moved into the graft.

The sample consisted of CD4+ T cells from blood, taken before liver transplant. The receptor comes from a human donor who received a liver transplant. The V call is TRBV28, the J call TRBJ1-1, with D unresolved. CDR3 protein: CASSLLPARAFF. CDR3 coding DNA: TGTGCCAGCAGTTTATTGCCTGCCCGGGCTTTCTTT.